These T cell receptor beta chains were read from a single sample in a study of OX40 agonist ivuxolimab in advanced cancers. Some clones are missing from TCRdb's copy, which holds only in-frame ones; the method was immunoSEQ multiplex PCR. This table has over 70,000 clones, just under 90% appearing once. Source: CD4+ or CD8+ T cells sorted from blood, taken in a trial of the OX40 agonist ivuxolimab. The receptors stem from an adult with an advanced solid tumor such as melanoma, head and neck, liver or kidney cancer. Both conserved end residues are part of each CDR3.

TRBV9,CASSDGDEGNTIYF
TRBV11-3,CASSLGLQNQETQYF
TRBV6-5,CASSYLDRGVGELFF
TRBV7-9,CASSPDRGRALGTDTQYF
TRBV15,CATSRYNSPLHF
TRBV5-6,CASSLGLAGYNEQFF
TRBV6-5,CASRPWTDASYEQYF
TRBV10-3,CAISRGVFSEAFF
TRBV27,CASSRDNISEQFF
TRBV5-8,CASSLGTNSDNEQFF
TRBV7-6,CASSLDAGGYEQYF
TRBV19,CASSMEGTGTYEQYF
TRBV7-8,CASSRGLAALQETQYF
TRBV6-5,CASSFRVLNPQGTQYF
TRBV9,CASSATWTGGTGELFF
TRBV28,CASSSAPSYGYTF
TRBV2,CASSEGQGGEKLFF
TRBV6-6,CASSYSGGRREQYF
TRBV6-1,CASTEGGRGEKLFF
TRBV6-6,CASSPLASTGELFF
TRBV11-3,CASSFRTGSQFF
TRBV30,CAWVYRLAGDNEQFF
TRBV6-5,CASRTDSVQYF
TRBV30,CAWTGGSDTQYF
TRBV6-5,CASTRDEGTEAFF
TRBV5-4,CASSRAGEVYEQYF
TRBV10-2,CASATEGGEETQYF
TRBV2,CASSERGNANEKLFF
TRBV7-6,CASSSSVGEQYF
TRBV6-1,CASSLHRDQPQHF
TRBV2,CASSERNNEQFF
TRBV6-1,CASSETPGQGANEQFF
TRBV2,CASSEVGGPLGYTF
TRBV11-2,CASSPTVPWRADTQYF
TRBV5-1,CASSLEGMGNQPQHF
TRBV4-2,CASSRRQGSHSYEQYF
TRBV9,CASSASRGQETQYF
TRBV11-3,CASSLAVGGGTGELFF
TRBV6-4,CASSDIGVFLAGNYEQYF